A single sample is the source of the 19 T cell receptor beta chains below, sequenced in a study of beta chain features in type 1 diabetes (dated by TCRdb to 2017 to 2018). Library preparation used the immunoSEQ multiplex PCR assay. All of the isolated RNA was reverse transcribed with the High Capacity cDNA Reverse Transcription Kit, so expressed TCRB transcripts were sequenced. The immuneACCESS repertoire file appears here via TCRdb, limited to in-frame rearrangements. These files lack a portion of the clones; in checked studies, under half of the deficit traces to unresolved V genes, and the cause of the others is not known. The sample table lists tens of thousands of clones, roughly 41% of them with a count of one. The ten largest clones represent 1.4% of the sample. Beyond this particular receptor, the publication reports: In all four CD4+ subsets, TCRB CDR3 length was moderately but significantly shorter in type 1 diabetes patients.

Their target antigens are unknown. The sample taken for sequencing was Tregs from blood. The sample's cell subset or site label, in plain terms: regulatory CD4+ T cells. The receptor source for this set is a man between 25 and 39 years old with type 1 diabetes.

This chain uses TRBV14 with TRBJ2-1; the match to TRBD1 covers 7 bases. J lost 13 bases, V lost 1 base, and 7 bases had no gene match. The CDR3 contains 13 residues. Germline lookup yields CDR1 SGHDN and CDR2 FVKESK. The CDR3 DNA follows: TGTGCCAGCAGCCAAGTAGACAGGGTGCCCCAGTTCTTC. Its protein is CASSQVDRVPQFF.

This clone was observed a single time. J is TRBJ1-5 and V is TRBV28; the D gene is possibly TRBD1 (6 bases). The V gene's germline CDR1 is MDHEN and CDR2 SYDVKM. The length of the CDR3 is 15 residues. Trimming took 6 bases from V and 9 from J, leaving 21 bases between them. CDR3 coding DNA: TGTGCCAGCAGCACGTGGACAGAGGAAGGACGGCCCCAGCATTTT. Amino acid sequence: CASSTWTEEGRPQHF.

The rearrangement joins TRBV27 to TRBJ1-1; no firm D call. The CDR3 covers 13 residues. Germline CDR1 is MNHEY and CDR2 is SMNVEV (reference sequence). V shed 5 bases and J shed 7 bases, with 14 bases lying between them. The CDR3 DNA reads as TGTGCCAGCAGTATCGTTGTGGGCAGTGAAGCTTTCTTT. This gives the protein CASSIVVGSEAFF.

This clone counts as medium-sized (0.01 to 0.1%). The chain combines TRBV7-2 with TRBJ2-1; 8 bases line up with TRBD2. The CDR3 consists of 15 residues. CDR1 is SGHTA and CDR2 is FQGNSA in the germline V gene. The V segment lost 4 bases and the J segment 7 bases; nucleotides outside the gene matches: 9. The CDR3 coding sequence is TGTGCCAGCAGCTACTTAGCGGGAAGATGGAATGAGCAGTTCTTC. Translated: CASSYLAGRWNEQFF.

V gene TRBV9 combines with J gene TRBJ2-1; TRBD2 is a possible D gene (6 bases). V lost 4 bases and J lost 5, with 19 bases in between. The CDR3 runs 16 residues. The germline CDR1 and CDR2 sequences are SGDLS and YYNGEE. DNA of the CDR3: TGTGCCAGCAGCCCGAAGGGTATAGCGGCAAACAATGAGCAGTTCTTC. This encodes CASSPKGIAANNEQFF.

This clone has a handful of counts. The gene calls are TRBV11-2 and TRBJ1-2, with D perhaps TRBD1 (5 bases). V was trimmed by 7 bases and J by 9 bases, leaving 21 bases between them. There are 14 residues in the CDR3. CDR1 and CDR2 (germline): SGHAT, FQNNGV. CDR3: CASIRGREEGSYTF. CDR3 sequence (DNA): TGTGCCAGCATCCGGGGCAGGGAGGAAGGTAGCTACACCTTC. The whole variable domain, remainder taken from reference TRBV11-2 and TRBJ1-2, is EAGVAQSPRYKIIEKRQSVAFWCNPISGHATLYWYQQILGQGPKLLIQFQNNGVVDDSQLPKDRFSAERLKGVDSTLKIQPAKLEDSAVYLCASIRGREEGSYTFGSGTRLTVV.

The CDR3 protein is CASSNLVRESSGELFF. The DNA for the CDR3 is TGCGCCAGCAGCAATTTGGTCCGGGAGAGCTCCGGGGAGCTGTTTTTT. The chain joins TRBV5-1 to TRBJ2-2, with TRBD2 as a possible D gene (6 bases). The CDR3 spans 16 residues. The V gene lost 4 bases and the J gene lost 6 bases, with 19 bases spanning the gap. Germline V gene lookup returns CDR1 SGHRS and CDR2 YFSETQ.

V usage is TRBV6-1 and J usage is TRBJ2-7, with 8 bases lining up with TRBD1. The CDR3 runs 15 residues. The trim removed 0 bases at V and 4 bases at J, leaving 5 bases unmatched. Germline V gives CDR1 MNHNS, CDR2 SASEGT. CDR3 DNA: TGTGCCAGCAGTGAAGCAGGACAGGGTTGGTACGAGCAGTACTTC. The encoded protein is CASSEAGQGWYEQYF.

The table lists this clone with a few counts. The rearrangement joins TRBV7-2 to TRBJ2-7; D is possibly TRBD1 (5 bases). This CDR3 is built from 14 residues. Germline assignment: CDR1 SGHTA and CDR2 FQGNSA. V gave up 7 bases and J gave up 1 base, with 14 bases separating them. CDR3 bases: TGTGCCAGCACCGAAGTCTCAGGGTCCTACGAGCAGTACTTC. It codes for CASTEVSGSYEQYF.

The J gene is TRBJ2-7, the V gene TRBV18; perhaps TRBD2 as D (5 bases). V was cut by 0 bases and J by 6 bases, with 12 bases left in between. The germline CDR1 and CDR2 sequences are KGHSH and LQKENI. This CDR3 is built from 14 residues. This chain's CDR3 is CASSPPVSRGEQYF. CDR3 bases: TGTGCCAGCTCACCACCTGTTTCCCGGGGCGAGCAGTACTTC.

The table lists this clone with a few counts. A read error may produce the germline difference seen at one junction end. The rearrangement uses TRBV30 and TRBJ2-4, with TRBD2 matching over 7 bases. Germline assignment: CDR1 GTSNPN and CDR2 SVGIG (reference sequence). The CDR3 extends over 13 amino acids. The CDR3 spells CAWSVRTLGLVGF. The CDR3 nucleotides read TGTGCCTGGAGTGTACGAACGTTAGGACTAGTAGGATTC.

This clone was detected many times. The chain couples TRBV27 to TRBJ1-5, with 8 bases that match TRBD1. The CDR3 length is 17 residues. The V and J ends lost 4 bases and 0 bases, in that order; junction bases with no gene match: 8. Per germline, CDR1 MNHEY and CDR2 SMNVEV (reference sequence). This chain's CDR3 is CASSSDRGASSNQPQHF. CDR3 DNA sequence: TGTGCCAGCAGTTCCGACAGGGGAGCTTCTAGCAATCAGCCCCAGCATTTT.

The genes are TRBV6-6 and TRBJ2-7, with 9 bases that match TRBD2. The germline V gene encodes CDR1 MNHNY and CDR2 SVGAGI (reference sequence). Trimming took 4 bases from V and 1 from J; bases not matched to a gene: 5. The CDR3 totals 15 residues. The CDR3 DNA reads as TGTGCCAGCAGTTCCAGCGGGAGGAGGTCCTACGAGCAGTACTTC. Its translation: CASSSSGRRSYEQYF.

The V and J genes are TRBV28 and TRBJ1-1; maybe TRBD1 (6 bases). Deletions cut 7 bases from V and 2 bases from J, with 14 bases between. Germline V gives CDR1 MDHEN, CDR2 SYDVKM. This CDR3 comprises 14 residues. This chain's CDR3 is CASNRENRNTEAFF. Here the CDR3 DNA reads TGTGCCAGCAACAGGGAGAATCGAAACACTGAAGCTTTCTTT.

CDR3 sequence (DNA): TGTGCCAGCGGAGGGCCACCAGTGTATGAGCAGTTCTTC. Protein product: CASGGPPVYEQFF. The chain carries TRBV6-5 and TRBJ2-1; perhaps TRBD2 as D (6 bases). Germline V lookup: CDR1 MNHEY, CDR2 SVGAGI. The CDR3 length is 13 residues. V was trimmed by 8 bases and J by 8 bases, leaving 16 bases between them.

This clone appeared a few times. This sequence joins TRBV19 and TRBJ2-7; unclear D gene. Germline loops: CDR1 LNHDA, CDR2 SQIVND (reference sequence). The CDR3 is made up of 15 amino acids. V was trimmed by 5 bases and J by 0 bases, leaving 14 bases between them. CDR3 in DNA: TGTGCCAGTAGTGCCGCGGCCGTGTCCTCCTACGAGCAGTACTTC. As protein: CASSAAAVSSYEQYF.

The V call is TRBV11-2, the J call TRBJ2-4; D perhaps matches TRBD1 (5 bases). Germline CDR1 is SGHAT and CDR2 is FQNNGV. CDR3 length: 14 amino acids. V lost 5 bases to trimming and J lost 11 bases, with 19 bases between them. The CDR3 here is CASSQIVGLGVQYF. The CDR3, as DNA: TGTGCCAGCAGCCAAATAGTCGGGTTAGGGGTTCAGTACTTC. The full variable domain, its missing parts supplied by reference TRBV11-2 and TRBJ2-4, is EAGVAQSPRYKIIEKRQSVAFWCNPISGHATLYWYQQILGQGPKLLIQFQNNGVVDDSQLPKDRFSAERLKGVDSTLKIQPAKLEDSAVYLCASSQIVGLGVQYFGAGTRLSVL.

Here the CDR3 reads CASSRVEGEKLFF. As DNA, the CDR3 is TGTGCCAGCAGCCGGGTGGAGGGCGAAAAACTGTTTTTT. This chain uses TRBV6-6 with TRBJ1-4; D is ambiguous. V lost 6 bases and J 8 bases, leaving 13 bases between the germline ends. Germline CDR1 reads MNHNY; CDR2 reads SVGAGI (reference sequence). The length of the CDR3 is 13 residues.

This rearrangement joins TRBV4-3 to TRBJ2-2; 8 positions agree with TRBD2. The CDR3 loop spans 17 amino acids. Germline V gene sequence: CDR1 LGHNA, CDR2 YSLEER. V was clipped by 2 bases and J by 1 base; unmatched bases: 6. This chain's CDR3 is CASSQPPGLVNTGELFF. The CDR3 nucleotides are TGCGCCAGCAGCCAACCCCCGGGACTAGTGAACACCGGGGAGCTGTTTTTT.